This TCR beta chain appears in the sequencing data of a study of blood T cells in healthy people across ages. A sample-barcoded 5' primer and a J-beta primer mix were used in a second PCR of roughly 7 to 11 cycles. TCRdb recomputed calls from the 5' RACE reads with MiXCR, one row per CDR3 protein. The sample carries fewer than 700,000 distinct CDR3 sequences, around 48% recorded once. This clonotype was detected once. The junction departs from the called germline gene at one end, perhaps through a read error. Total RNA, at least 5.5 micrograms per sample, was extracted from PBMCs. CDR1 SEHNR and CDR2 FQNEAQ come from the germline V gene (reference sequence). There are 16 residues in the CDR3.

The J gene is TRBJ2-4, the V gene TRBV7-9; 8 nucleotides line up with TRBD2. The end of the DNA is better explained by TRBJ2-7, so the J call may be wrong. This sequence was found in a man of 80 years or more in good health. Material: blood. The CDR3 loop reads CAGSPLIAGGLHEQYF. CDR3 bases: TGTGCCGGCAGCCCTCTTATTGCGGGAGGTCTCCACGAGCAGTACTTC.